One and the same sample provided the 29 T cell receptor beta chains below, sequenced in a study of cytomegalovirus exposure and HLA in healthy donors (TCRdb year 2017). The library was prepared using the immunoSEQ multiplex PCR assay. A mixture of 60 forward primers for TCR Vbeta segments and 13 reverse primers for TCR Jbeta segments was used in the multiplex PCR. TCRdb carries this immuneACCESS record with in-frame sequences only. Its versions omit some clonotypes, under half of them owing to an unresolved V gene in the studies checked, with the rest unexplained. The sample has tens of thousands of clones on record, around 80% of them singletons. Clones ranked in the top ten supply roughly 3% of the sample. Sequenced: PBMCs. These receptors originate from a man in his fifties in good health and CMV-seropositive.

The chain employs TRBV25-1 and TRBJ2-5; D ambiguous. This CDR3 contains 11 residues. The germline V gene encodes CDR1 MGHDK and CDR2 SYGVNS. V lost 5 bases, J lost 5 bases, and 6 bases lay in between. The CDR3 spells CASSLGETQYF. In nucleotides, the CDR3 is TGTGCCAGCAGTCTCGGGGAGACCCAGTACTTC.

A word on this clone: Relative to the germline gene, one junction end is altered; a read error may explain this. V usage is TRBV6-4 and J usage is TRBJ2-1; 8 nucleotides line up with TRBD2. CDR1 MRHNA and CDR2 SNTAGT come from the germline V gene. This CDR3 is 16 amino acids long. The CDR3 protein is CASSDRLAGQIHEQFF. The CDR3 nucleotides read TGTGCCAGCAGTGACCGGCTAGCGGGCCAGATCCATGAACAGTTCTTC.

This chain connects TRBV5-8 to TRBJ1-6; no clear D gene. Germline V gene sequence: CDR1 SGHTS, CDR2 YDEGEE. The CDR3 spans 13 residues. Deletions cut 3 bases from V and 7 bases from J, with 8 bases between. The CDR3 DNA reads TGTGCCAGCAGCTACCAGGCCAATTCACCCCTCCACTTT. Encoded protein: CASSYQANSPLHF.

This CDR3 is CASTGNSYNEQFF. CDR3 DNA sequence: TGCGCCAGCACAGGTAACTCCTACAATGAGCAGTTCTTC. This chain links TRBV10-2 with TRBJ2-1; D uncertain. V shed 7 bases and J shed 0 bases, with 7 bases lying between them. Germline V gene sequence: CDR1 WSHSY, CDR2 SAAADI. The CDR3 is 13 amino acids.

V usage is TRBV30 and J usage is TRBJ2-1; a weak D match, TRBD2 (6 bases). Germline CDR1 and CDR2: GTSNPN and SVGIG (reference sequence). Trimming left V 3 bases short and J 7 bases short, with 19 bases between. This CDR3 region has 15 residues. The CDR3 loop reads CAWRQIAEASNEQFF. DNA of the CDR3: TGTGCCTGGAGGCAGATAGCGGAAGCATCAAATGAGCAGTTCTTC. Variable domain in full (rest from reference TRBV30 and TRBJ2-1): SQTIHQWPATLVQPVGSPLSLECTVEGTSNPNLYWYRQAAGRGLQLLFYSVGIGQISSEVPQNLSASRPQDRQFILSSKKLLLSDSGFYLCAWRQIAEASNEQFFGPGTRLTVL.

This clone was counted a single time. The rearrangement joins TRBV7-3 to TRBJ2-1; tentative D call: TRBD2 (5 bases). This CDR3 comprises 15 residues. V lost 4 bases and J 7 bases, leaving 17 bases between the germline ends. CDR1 and CDR2 from the germline V gene are SGHTA and FQGTGA. This CDR3 reads CASSSTGSQGNEQFF. In DNA, the CDR3 is TGTGCCAGCAGCTCTACGGGATCCCAAGGGAATGAGCAGTTCTTC. Together with reference TRBV7-3 and TRBJ2-1, the CDR3 gives the full variable domain: GAGVSQTPSNKVTEKGKYVELRCDPISGHTALYWYRQSLGQGPEFLIYFQGTGAADDSGLPNDRFFAVRPEGSVSTLKIQRTERGDSAVYLCASSSTGSQGNEQFFGPGTRLTVL.

This clone was recorded a few times. One junction end does not reproduce the germline sequence, and a read error may be involved. The gene calls are TRBV7-9 and TRBJ2-7; a possible D gene is TRBD1 (6 bases). The germline CDR1 and CDR2 sequences are SEHNR and FQNEAQ (reference sequence). The CDR3 is 14 amino acids. The CDR3 here is CSSSLGQNFYEQYF. CDR3 nucleotide sequence: TGTTCCAGCAGCTTAGGACAGAACTTTTACGAGCAGTACTTC.

The chain carries TRBV27 and TRBJ2-5; D unresolved. The CDR3 is 11 residues long. Germline CDR1 reads MNHEY; CDR2 reads SMNVEV (reference sequence). The V and J ends lost 3 bases and 4 bases respectively, with 3 bases between them. The CDR3 region has the DNA TGTGCCAGCAGTTTTCGAGAGACCCAGTACTTC. It encodes CASSFRETQYF.

This chain uses TRBV30 with TRBJ1-2; weak D call: TRBD1 (5 bases). Germline V gene lookup returns CDR1 GTSNPN and CDR2 SVGIG (reference sequence). This CDR3 has 14 amino acids. Trimming left V 0 bases short and J 2 bases short, with 10 bases between. CDR3: CAWSVAGLNYGYTF. CDR3 coding DNA: TGTGCCTGGAGTGTCGCAGGGCTAAACTATGGCTACACCTTC.

This chain joins TRBV9 and TRBJ2-7; TRBD2 agrees at 9 bases. This CDR3 region has 13 residues. CDR1 is SGDLS, CDR2 YYNGEE, per germline. The V gene end was trimmed by 4 bases and the J gene end by 4 bases; junction bases not matched to a gene: 3. The CDR3 nucleotides read TGTGCCAGCAGCCCTAGCGGGAAATACGAGCAGTACTTC. It is translated as CASSPSGKYEQYF.

This chain uses TRBV11-1 with TRBJ2-1, with D maybe TRBD2 (5 bases). This CDR3 comprises 12 residues. Trimming removed 6 bases at V and 8 bases at J, with 11 bases between. Germline V CDR1 and CDR2: SGHAT, FQDESV (reference sequence). This chain's CDR3 is CASRTRGDEQFF. In nucleotides, the CDR3 is TGTGCCAGCAGGACCCGGGGAGATGAGCAGTTCTTC.

The chain carries TRBV6-6 and TRBJ2-5; the match to TRBD2 covers 11 bases. With 9 bases clipped from V and 5 bases from J, the junction kept 8 bases outside the gene matches. This CDR3 is built from 14 residues. In germline, CDR1 is MNHNY, CDR2 SVGAGI (reference sequence). CDR3 nucleotide sequence: TGTGCCAGTCAAACTAGCGGGAGTAGGGAGACCCAGTACTTC. It translates to CASQTSGSRETQYF.

The V call is TRBV19, the J call TRBJ1-2; D may be TRBD1 (6 bases). The V gene lost 1 base and the J gene lost 6 bases, with 9 bases spanning the gap. Per germline, CDR1 LNHDA and CDR2 SQIVND (reference sequence). The CDR3 length is 13 residues. CDR3 region: CASSIGGRNGYTF. The DNA of the CDR3 is TGTGCCAGTAGTATAGGGGGGCGTAATGGCTACACCTTC.

The chain uses TRBV15 and TRBJ2-2; TRBD2 aligns across 8 bases. Germline V gene data show CDR1 as LNHNV and CDR2 as YYDKDF (reference sequence). V lost 2 bases, J lost 6 bases, and 8 bases stayed unmatched. This CDR3 region has 16 residues. CDR3 in DNA: TGTGCCACCAGCAGACCTCCGGGACTAGAGGCCGGGGAGCTGTTTTTT. Protein: CATSRPPGLEAGELFF.

The chain uses TRBV28 and TRBJ2-7; 8 bases are shared with TRBD1. Germline V CDR1 and CDR2: MDHEN, SYDVKM. CDR3 length: 16 residues. Losses at the gene ends were 8 bases for V and 1 base for J; bases not matched to a gene: 13. The CDR3 region has the DNA TGTGCCAGCCGGAAACCAGCCGGGACAGGTTCCTACGAGCAGTACTTC. It encodes CASRKPAGTGSYEQYF.

This clone was counted a few times. V gene TRBV9 combines with J gene TRBJ1-5; maybe TRBD1 (5 bases). In germline, CDR1 is SGDLS, CDR2 YYNGEE. The CDR3 spans 14 residues. V lost 4 bases and J lost 5, with 13 bases in between. The CDR3 nucleotides are TGTGCCAGCAGCTCCGGGGGGGGACATCAGCCCCAGCATTTT. It yields the protein CASSSGGGHQPQHF.

V gene TRBV18 combines with J gene TRBJ2-6; D is perhaps TRBD1 (5 bases). Germline V gene data show CDR1 as KGHSH and CDR2 as LQKENI. Trimming shortened V by 3 bases and J by 3 bases, and 9 bases separated the two germline ends. The CDR3 extends over 15 amino acids. The CDR3 DNA follows: TGTGCCAGCTCACCCCCCAGGGATGGGGCCAACGTCCTGACTTTC. Translation gives CASSPPRDGANVLTF.

The V gene is TRBV5-1, the J gene TRBJ1-1; D gene ambiguous. The V end was cut by 2 bases, the J end by 4 bases, with 15 bases between. This CDR3 has 15 residues. The germline CDR1 and CDR2 sequences are SGHRS and YFSETQ. The CDR3: CASSFATTEGTEAFF. CDR3 DNA: TGCGCCAGCAGCTTCGCGACAACCGAAGGCACTGAAGCTTTCTTT.

The chain employs TRBV6-1 and TRBJ2-5; 8 bases are shared with TRBD1. The germline V gene has CDR1 MNHNS and CDR2 SASEGT. The CDR3 has 12 residues. V gave up 6 bases and J gave up 5 bases; unmatched junction bases: 2. CDR3 sequence (DNA): TGTGCCAGCAGCAGGGGGCCTGAGACCCAGTACTTC. As protein: CASSRGPETQYF.

The V and J genes are TRBV7-2 and TRBJ1-1; 7 nucleotides line up with TRBD1. Per the germline V gene, CDR1 is SGHTA and CDR2 is FQGNSA. V shed 9 bases, J shed 3 bases, and the junction held 13 bases outside the gene matches. CDR3 size: 15 residues. CDR3 sequence reads: CARPPRQGSYTEAFF. In nucleotides, the CDR3 is TGTGCCAGGCCCCCCCGACAGGGAAGCTACACTGAAGCTTTCTTT. Variable domain in full (rest from reference TRBV7-2 and TRBJ1-1): GAGVSQSPSNKVTEKGKDVELRCDPISGHTALYWYRQSLGQGLEFLIYFQGNSAPDKSGLPSDRFSAERTGGSVSTLTIQRTQQEDSAVYLCARPPRQGSYTEAFFGQGTRLTVV.

The J gene is TRBJ2-1, the V gene TRBV1; the D call of TRBD2 is as the table states it, not checked on the DNA. TRBV1 is given as a pseudogene. The CDR3 contains 16 residues. This CDR3 is CTSSHRIAGGGTEQFF. DNA for the CDR3: TGCACCAGCAGCCACCGAATAGCGGGAGGAGGGACTGAGCAGTTCTTC.

The chain couples TRBV7-9 to TRBJ1-4; D might be TRBD1 (5 bases). The germline CDR1 and CDR2 sequences are SEHNR and FQNEAQ (reference sequence). The CDR3 consists of 18 residues. The germline V and J ends were trimmed by 1 base and 2 bases, with 17 bases remaining between them. The CDR3, as DNA: TGTGCCAGCAGCTTAGTCAAGGGCAGGGTGGGGACTAATGAAAAACTGTTTTTT. Encoded protein: CASSLVKGRVGTNEKLFF.

This clone has a single count. The chain recombines TRBV28 with TRBJ2-5; 8 bases match TRBD1. Trimming at V came to 6 bases and at J to 2 bases, leaving 8 bases not matched to a gene. This CDR3 contains 15 residues. Germline CDR1 MDHEN, CDR2 SYDVKM. The DNA of the CDR3 is TGTGCCAGCAGCGCGACAGGGGTGCCTCAAGAGACCCAGTACTTC. Translating gives CASSATGVPQETQYF.

The rearrangement links TRBV10-3 to TRBJ2-7, with 9 bases that match TRBD2. The CDR3 extends over 17 amino acids. CDR1 ENHRY and CDR2 SYGVKD come from the germline V gene. After removal of 3 bases from V and 2 bases from J, the junction contained 11 bases not matched to a gene. In nucleotides, the CDR3 is TGTGCCATCAGTGATCTTGAGAGCGGGAGGTCCCCCTACGAGCAGTACTTC. Its protein product is CAISDLESGRSPYEQYF.

J is TRBJ2-5 and V is TRBV13, with 12 bases matching TRBD2. The CDR3 consists of 16 residues. V lost 5 bases and J lost 6; bases outside the gene matches: 10. Germline assignment: CDR1 PRHDT and CDR2 FYEKMQ (reference sequence). The CDR3 here is CASSRRLAGVGKTQYF. CDR3 DNA: TGTGCCAGCAGCAGGAGACTAGCGGGAGTAGGAAAGACCCAGTACTTC.

The genes are TRBV7-9 and TRBJ2-1, with TRBD2 matching 11 bases. Germline CDR1 is SEHNR and CDR2 is FQNEAQ (reference sequence). After removal of 4 bases from V and 8 bases from J, the junction contained 10 bases not matched to a gene. The CDR3 has 16 residues. DNA for the CDR3: TGTGCCAGCAGCTCTCGGAACCTAGCGGGAGGATATGAGCAGTTCTTC. Translation gives CASSSRNLAGGYEQFF.

The chain combines TRBV10-3 with TRBJ2-7; 9 positions match TRBD2. With V trimmed by 4 bases and J by 4 bases, 17 bases remained unmatched. This CDR3 spans 18 amino acids. In germline, CDR1 is ENHRY, CDR2 SYGVKD. Here the CDR3 reads CAISGVLGLAGAKYEQYF. CDR3 coding DNA: TGTGCCATCAGTGGGGTACTTGGTTTAGCGGGAGCTAAATACGAGCAGTACTTC.

This clone has a handful of counts. This rearrangement joins TRBV7-8 to TRBJ2-1; TRBD2 matches at 7 bases. Germline CDR1 reads SGHVS; CDR2 reads FQNEAQ. V was clipped by 3 bases and J by 0 bases; unmatched bases: 14. The length of the CDR3 is 19 residues. The CDR3: CASSFHLIQREDSYNEQFF. Here the CDR3 DNA reads TGTGCCAGCAGCTTCCACCTAATACAGCGGGAAGACTCCTACAATGAGCAGTTCTTC.

The table lists this clone with a few counts. The chain carries TRBV6-6 and TRBJ2-5; TRBD2 might be the D (5 bases). V dropped 6 bases and J dropped 5 bases, with 10 bases sitting between them. This CDR3 is built from 12 residues. Germline CDR1 and CDR2: MNHNY and SVGAGI (reference sequence). In nucleotides, the CDR3 is TGTGCCAGCAGCCTCCGAGGGGAGACCCAGTACTTC. It yields the protein CASSLRGETQYF.